The following is a T cell receptor beta chain sequence with its context. The sample comes from a study of blood T cell repertoires in COVID-19. The protocol was immunoSEQ multiplex PCR, while the TCRdb copy is restricted to in-frame clones and leaves out a portion. The sample lists approximately 160,000 clones, 86% occurring once. V shed 4 bases and J shed 0 bases, with 13 bases lying between them. CDR1 is LGHDT, CDR2 YNNKEL, per germline (reference sequence). This CDR3 is built from 16 residues. Input material: peripheral blood. The receptor was derived from a man aged 50-59 years with active or convalescent COVID-19. The chain has TRBV3-1 (or the pseudogene TRBV3-2) and TRBJ2-1; weak D call: TRBD2 (5 bases). The CDR3 DNA reads as TGTGCCAGCAGCCCTCGGGTAGCGAGCTCCTACAATGAGCAGTTCTTC. It yields the protein CASSPRVASSYNEQFF.